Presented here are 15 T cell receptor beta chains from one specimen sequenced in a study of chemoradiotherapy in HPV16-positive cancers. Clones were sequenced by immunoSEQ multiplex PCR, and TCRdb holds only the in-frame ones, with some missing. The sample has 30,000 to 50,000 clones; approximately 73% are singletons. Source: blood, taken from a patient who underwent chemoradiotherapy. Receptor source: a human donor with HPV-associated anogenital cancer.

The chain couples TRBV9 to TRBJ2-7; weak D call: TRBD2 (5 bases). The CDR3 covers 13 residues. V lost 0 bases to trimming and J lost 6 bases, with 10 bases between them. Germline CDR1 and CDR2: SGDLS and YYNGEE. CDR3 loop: CASSVDGESEQYF. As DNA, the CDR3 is TGTGCCAGCAGCGTAGACGGGGAATCCGAGCAGTACTTC.

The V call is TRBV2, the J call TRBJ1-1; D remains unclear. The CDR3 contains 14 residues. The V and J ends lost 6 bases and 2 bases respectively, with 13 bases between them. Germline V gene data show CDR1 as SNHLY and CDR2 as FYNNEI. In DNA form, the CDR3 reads TGTGCCAGCAGAGAGCCGGTGGTAAACACTGAAGCTTTCTTT. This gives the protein CASREPVVNTEAFF.

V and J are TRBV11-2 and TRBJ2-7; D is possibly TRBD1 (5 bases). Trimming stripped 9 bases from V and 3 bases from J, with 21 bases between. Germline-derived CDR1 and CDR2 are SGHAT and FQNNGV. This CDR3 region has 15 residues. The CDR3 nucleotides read TGTGCCAGTCAAATAGGTGTTGGGGCGTACTACGAGCAGTACTTC. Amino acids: CASQIGVGAYYEQYF.

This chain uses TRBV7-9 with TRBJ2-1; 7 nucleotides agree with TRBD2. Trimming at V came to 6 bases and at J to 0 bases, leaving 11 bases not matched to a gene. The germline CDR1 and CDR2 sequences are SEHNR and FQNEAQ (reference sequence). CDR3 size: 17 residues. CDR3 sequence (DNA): TGTGCCAGCAGTCGCTCGACTAGCCTGAGCTCCTACAATGAGCAGTTCTTC. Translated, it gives CASSRSTSLSSYNEQFF.

In DNA form, the CDR3 reads TGTGCCAGCAGCTTATTCGTCGGGAACACCGGGGAGCTGTTTTTT. It codes for CASSLFVGNTGELFF. V is TRBV7-8 and J is TRBJ2-2; D uncertain. CDR3 length: 15 residues. CDR1 SGHVS and CDR2 FQNEAQ come from the germline V gene. Trimming removed 2 bases from V and 1 base from J, with 8 bases in between.

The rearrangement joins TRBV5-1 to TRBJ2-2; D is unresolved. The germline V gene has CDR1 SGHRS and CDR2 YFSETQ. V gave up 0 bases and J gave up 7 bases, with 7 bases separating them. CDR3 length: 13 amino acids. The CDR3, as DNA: TGCGCCAGCAGCTTGGGGGCAGGCGGGGAGCTGTTTTTT. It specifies CASSLGAGGELFF.

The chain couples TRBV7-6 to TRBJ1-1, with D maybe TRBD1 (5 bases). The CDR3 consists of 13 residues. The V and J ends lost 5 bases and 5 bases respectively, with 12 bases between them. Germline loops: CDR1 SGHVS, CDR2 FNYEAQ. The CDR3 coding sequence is TGTGCCAGCAGCCAGCGGGGGGGAACTGAAGCTTTCTTT. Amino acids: CASSQRGGTEAFF.

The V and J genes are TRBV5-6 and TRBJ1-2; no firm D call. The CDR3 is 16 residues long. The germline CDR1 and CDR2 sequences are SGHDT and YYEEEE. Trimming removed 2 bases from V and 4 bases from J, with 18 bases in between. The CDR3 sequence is CASSFLPTPLVYGYTF. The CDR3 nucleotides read TGTGCCAGCAGCTTTTTACCGACACCGCTCGTCTATGGCTACACCTTC.

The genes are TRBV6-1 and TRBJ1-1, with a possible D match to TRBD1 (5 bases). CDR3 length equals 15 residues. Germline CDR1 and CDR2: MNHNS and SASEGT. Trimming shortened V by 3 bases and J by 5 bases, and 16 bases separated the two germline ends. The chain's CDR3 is CASSDPGQGSTEAFF. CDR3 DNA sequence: TGTGCCAGCAGTGACCCAGGGCAGGGATCGACTGAAGCTTTCTTT.

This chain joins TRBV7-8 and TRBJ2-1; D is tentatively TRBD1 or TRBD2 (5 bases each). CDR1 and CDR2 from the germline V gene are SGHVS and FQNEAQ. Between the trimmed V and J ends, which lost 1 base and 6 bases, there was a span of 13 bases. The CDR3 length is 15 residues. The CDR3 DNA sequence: TGTGCCAGCAGCTTAGGGGGGAATCAACTCAATGAGCAGTTCTTC. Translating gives CASSLGGNQLNEQFF. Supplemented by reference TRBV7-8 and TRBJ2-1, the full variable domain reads GAGVSQSPRYKVAKRGQDVALRCDPISGHVSLFWYQQALGQGPEFLTYFQNEAQLDKSGLPSDRFFAERPEGSVSTLKIQRTQQEDSAVYLCASSLGGNQLNEQFFGPGTRLTVL.

The chain's CDR3 is CASSPTWGLQETQYF. As DNA, the CDR3 is TGTGCCAGCAGCCCCACGTGGGGGCTTCAAGAGACCCAGTACTTC. The chain joins TRBV7-3 to TRBJ2-5; D may be TRBD1 (6 bases). Germline loops: CDR1 SGHTA, CDR2 FQGTGA. The CDR3 runs 15 residues. The germline V and J ends were trimmed by 5 bases and 2 bases, with 15 bases remaining between them.

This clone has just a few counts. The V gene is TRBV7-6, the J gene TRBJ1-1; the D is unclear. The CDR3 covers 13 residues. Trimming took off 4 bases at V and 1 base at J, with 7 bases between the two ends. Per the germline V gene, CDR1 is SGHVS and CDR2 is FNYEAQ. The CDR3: CASSYRRNTEAFF. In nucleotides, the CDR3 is TGTGCCAGCAGCTACCGCAGGAACACTGAAGCTTTCTTT.

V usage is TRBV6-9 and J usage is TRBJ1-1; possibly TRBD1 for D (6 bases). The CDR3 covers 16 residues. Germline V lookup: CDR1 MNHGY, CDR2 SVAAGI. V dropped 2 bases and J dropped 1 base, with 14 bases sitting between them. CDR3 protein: CASSYRGGPGNTEAFF. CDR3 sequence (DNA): TGTGCCAGCAGTTATCGAGGGGGGCCAGGGAACACTGAAGCTTTCTTT.

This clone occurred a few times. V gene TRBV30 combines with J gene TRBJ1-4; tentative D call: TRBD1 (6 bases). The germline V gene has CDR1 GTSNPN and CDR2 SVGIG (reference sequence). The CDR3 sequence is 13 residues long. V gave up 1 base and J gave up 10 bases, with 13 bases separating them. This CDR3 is CAWSEGGPGKLFF. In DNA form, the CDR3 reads TGTGCCTGGAGTGAAGGGGGACCTGGAAAACTGTTTTTT. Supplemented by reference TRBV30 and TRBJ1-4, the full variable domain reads SQTIHQWPATLVQPVGSPLSLECTVEGTSNPNLYWYRQAAGRGLQLLFYSVGIGQISSEVPQNLSASRPQDRQFILSSKKLLLSDSGFYLCAWSEGGPGKLFFGSGTQLSVL.

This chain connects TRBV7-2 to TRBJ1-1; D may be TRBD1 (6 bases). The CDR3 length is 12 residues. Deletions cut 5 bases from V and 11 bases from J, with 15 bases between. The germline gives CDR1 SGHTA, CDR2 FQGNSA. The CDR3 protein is CASSRTALGAFF. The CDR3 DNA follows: TGTGCCAGCAGCCGGACAGCCCTGGGGGCTTTCTTT.